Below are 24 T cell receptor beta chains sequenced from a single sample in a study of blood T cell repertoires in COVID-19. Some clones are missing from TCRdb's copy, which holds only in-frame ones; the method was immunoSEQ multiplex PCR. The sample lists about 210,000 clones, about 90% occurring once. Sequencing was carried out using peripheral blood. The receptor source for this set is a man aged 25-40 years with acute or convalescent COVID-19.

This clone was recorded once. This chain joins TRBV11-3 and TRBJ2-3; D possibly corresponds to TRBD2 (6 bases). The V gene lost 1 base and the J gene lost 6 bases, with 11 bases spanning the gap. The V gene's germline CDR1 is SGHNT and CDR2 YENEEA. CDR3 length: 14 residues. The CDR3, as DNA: TGTGCCAGCAGCTTAGGGCGCGGGGCCGATACGCAGTATTTT. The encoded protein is CASSLGRGADTQYF.

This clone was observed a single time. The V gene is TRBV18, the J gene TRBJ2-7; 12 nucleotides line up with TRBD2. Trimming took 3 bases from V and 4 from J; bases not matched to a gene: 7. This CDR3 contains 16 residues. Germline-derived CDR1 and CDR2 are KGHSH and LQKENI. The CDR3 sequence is CASSPRLAGENYEQYF. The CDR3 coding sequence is TGTGCCAGCTCACCCAGACTAGCGGGGGAGAATTACGAGCAGTACTTC. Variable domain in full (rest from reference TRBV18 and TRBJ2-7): NAGVMQNPRHLVRRRGQEARLRCSPMKGHSHVYWYRQLPEEGLKFMVYLQKENIIDESGMPKERFSAEFPKEGPSILRIQQVVRGDSAAYFCASSPRLAGENYEQYFGPGTRLTVT.

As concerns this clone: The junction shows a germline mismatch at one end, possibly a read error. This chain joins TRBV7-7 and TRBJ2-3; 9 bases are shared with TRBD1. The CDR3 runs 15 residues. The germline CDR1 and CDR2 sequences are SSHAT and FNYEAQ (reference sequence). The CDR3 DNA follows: TGTGCTAGCAGCCCTGGGACAGGGAGGTCAGATACGCAGTATTTT. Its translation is CASSPGTGRSDTQYF.

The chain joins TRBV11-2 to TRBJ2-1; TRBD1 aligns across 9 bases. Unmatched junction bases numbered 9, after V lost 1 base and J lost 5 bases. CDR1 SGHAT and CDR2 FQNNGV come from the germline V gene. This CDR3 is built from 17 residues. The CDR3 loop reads CASSLGRDRVANNEQFF. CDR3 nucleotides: TGTGCCAGCAGCTTAGGTCGGGACAGGGTGGCTAACAATGAGCAGTTCTTC.

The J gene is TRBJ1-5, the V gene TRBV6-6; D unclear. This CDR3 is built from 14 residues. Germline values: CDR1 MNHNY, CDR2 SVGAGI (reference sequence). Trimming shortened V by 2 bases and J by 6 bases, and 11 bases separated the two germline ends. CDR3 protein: CASSYRGYGQPQHF. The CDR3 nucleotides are TGTGCCAGCAGTTACAGAGGCTACGGTCAGCCCCAGCATTTT.

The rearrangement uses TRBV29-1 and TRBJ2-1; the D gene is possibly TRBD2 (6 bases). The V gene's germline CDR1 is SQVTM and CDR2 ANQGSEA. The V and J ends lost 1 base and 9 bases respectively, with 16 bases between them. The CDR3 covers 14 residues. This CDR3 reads CSVEVTLGTLEQFF. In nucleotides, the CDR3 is TGCAGCGTTGAAGTAACCCTCGGGACTCTTGAGCAGTTCTTC.

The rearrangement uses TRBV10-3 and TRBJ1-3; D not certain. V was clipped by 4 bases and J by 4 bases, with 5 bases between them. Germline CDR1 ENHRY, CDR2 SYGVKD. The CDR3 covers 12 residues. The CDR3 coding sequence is TGTGCCATCAGTGGAGGCGGAAACACCATATATTTT. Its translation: CAISGGGNTIYF.

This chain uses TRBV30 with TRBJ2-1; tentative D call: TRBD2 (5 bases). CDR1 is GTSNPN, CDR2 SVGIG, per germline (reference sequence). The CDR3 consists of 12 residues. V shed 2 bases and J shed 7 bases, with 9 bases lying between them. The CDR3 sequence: CAWSRGTNEQFF. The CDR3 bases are TGTGCCTGGAGTCGGGGTACGAATGAGCAGTTCTTC.

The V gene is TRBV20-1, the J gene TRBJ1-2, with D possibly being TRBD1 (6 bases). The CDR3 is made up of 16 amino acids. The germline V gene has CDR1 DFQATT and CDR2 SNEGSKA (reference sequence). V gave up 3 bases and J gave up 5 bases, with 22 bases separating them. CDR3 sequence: CSASSLGDTSFYGYTF. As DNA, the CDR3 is TGCAGTGCTAGTTCTCTTGGGGACACAAGCTTTTATGGCTACACCTTC.

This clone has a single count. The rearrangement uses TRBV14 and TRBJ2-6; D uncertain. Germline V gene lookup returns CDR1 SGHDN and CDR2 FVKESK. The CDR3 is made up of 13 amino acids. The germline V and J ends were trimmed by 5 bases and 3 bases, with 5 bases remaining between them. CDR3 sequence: CASSRVGANVLTF. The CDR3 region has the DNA TGTGCCAGCAGCAGAGTTGGGGCCAACGTCCTGACTTTC.

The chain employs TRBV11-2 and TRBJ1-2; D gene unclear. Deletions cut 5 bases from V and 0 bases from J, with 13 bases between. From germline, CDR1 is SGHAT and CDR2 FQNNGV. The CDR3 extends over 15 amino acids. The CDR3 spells CASSLLVTANYGYTF. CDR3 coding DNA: TGTGCCAGCAGCCTACTGGTAACAGCTAACTATGGCTACACCTTC.

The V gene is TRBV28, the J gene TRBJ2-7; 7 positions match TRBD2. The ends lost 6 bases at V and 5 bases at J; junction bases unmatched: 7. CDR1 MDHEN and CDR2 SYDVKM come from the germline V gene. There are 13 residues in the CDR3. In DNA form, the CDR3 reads TGTGCCAGCAGGGTCGGGGGGTCCCACGAGCAGTACTTC. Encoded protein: CASRVGGSHEQYF.

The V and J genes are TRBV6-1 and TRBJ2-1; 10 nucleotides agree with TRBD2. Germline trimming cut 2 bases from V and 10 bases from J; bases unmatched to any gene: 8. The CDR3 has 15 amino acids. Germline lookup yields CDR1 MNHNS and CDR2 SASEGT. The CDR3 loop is CASSELAGDNREQFF. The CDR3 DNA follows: TGTGCCAGCAGTGAACTAGCGGGAGATAATCGGGAGCAGTTCTTC.

The CDR3 DNA reads as TGTGCCAGCAGTCAGACCAGGGGTTTTAATGAAAAACTGTTTTTT. This translates into CASSQTRGFNEKLFF. This chain connects TRBV6-5 to TRBJ1-4, with D possibly being TRBD1 (6 bases). V shed 5 bases and J shed 4 bases, with 14 bases lying between them. The CDR3 extends over 15 amino acids. The germline V gene has CDR1 MNHEY and CDR2 SVGAGI.

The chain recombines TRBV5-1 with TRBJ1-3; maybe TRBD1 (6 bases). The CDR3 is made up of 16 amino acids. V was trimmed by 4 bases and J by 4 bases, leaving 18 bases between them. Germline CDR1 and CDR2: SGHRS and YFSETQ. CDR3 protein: CASSQEVWGPGNTIYF. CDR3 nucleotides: TGCGCCAGCAGCCAAGAAGTGTGGGGGCCAGGAAACACCATATATTTT.

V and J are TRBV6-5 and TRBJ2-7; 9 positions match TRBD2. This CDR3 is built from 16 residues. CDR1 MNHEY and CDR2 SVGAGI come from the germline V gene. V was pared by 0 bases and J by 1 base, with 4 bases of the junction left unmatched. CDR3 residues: CASSYSMREGSYEQYF. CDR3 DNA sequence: TGTGCCAGCAGTTACTCGATGCGGGAGGGATCCTACGAGCAGTACTTC.

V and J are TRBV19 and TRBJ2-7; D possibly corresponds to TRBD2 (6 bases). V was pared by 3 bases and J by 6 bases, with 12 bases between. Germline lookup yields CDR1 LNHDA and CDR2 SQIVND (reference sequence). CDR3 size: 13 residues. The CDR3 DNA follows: TGTGCCAGTAGTATGCTACAGGAGGGCGAGCAGTACTTC. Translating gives CASSMLQEGEQYF.

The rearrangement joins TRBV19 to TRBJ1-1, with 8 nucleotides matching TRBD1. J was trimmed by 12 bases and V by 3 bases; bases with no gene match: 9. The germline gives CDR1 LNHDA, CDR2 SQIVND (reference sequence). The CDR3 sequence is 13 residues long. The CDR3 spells CASSIRGRGGTFF. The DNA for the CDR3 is TGTGCCAGTAGTATCAGGGGGCGTGGTGGCACTTTCTTT.

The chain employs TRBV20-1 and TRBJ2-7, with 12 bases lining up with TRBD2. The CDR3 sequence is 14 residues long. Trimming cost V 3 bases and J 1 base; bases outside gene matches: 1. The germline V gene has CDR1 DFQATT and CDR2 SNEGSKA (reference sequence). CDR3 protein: CSASTSGRSYEQYF. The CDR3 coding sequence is TGCAGTGCTAGTACTAGCGGGAGGTCCTACGAGCAGTACTTC.

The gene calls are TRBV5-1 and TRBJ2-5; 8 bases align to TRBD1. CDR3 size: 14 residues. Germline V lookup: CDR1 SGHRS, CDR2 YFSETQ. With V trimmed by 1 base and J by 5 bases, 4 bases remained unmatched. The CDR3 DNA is TGCGCCAGCAGCTTGTCAGGGGGCAGGGAGACCCAGTACTTC. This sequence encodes CASSLSGGRETQYF.

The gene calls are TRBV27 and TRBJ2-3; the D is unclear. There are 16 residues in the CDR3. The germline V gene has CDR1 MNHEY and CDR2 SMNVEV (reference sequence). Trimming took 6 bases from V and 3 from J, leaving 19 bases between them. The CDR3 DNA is TGTGCCAGCAGCCTCTTTCCGAAATCGGTGACAGATACGCAGTATTTT. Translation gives CASSLFPKSVTDTQYF.

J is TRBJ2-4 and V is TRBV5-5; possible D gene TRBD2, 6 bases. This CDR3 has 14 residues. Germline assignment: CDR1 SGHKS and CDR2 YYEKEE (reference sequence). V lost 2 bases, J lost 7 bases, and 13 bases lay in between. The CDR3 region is CASSLNSGVNIQYF. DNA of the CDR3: TGTGCCAGCAGCTTAAACTCGGGGGTGAACATTCAGTACTTC.

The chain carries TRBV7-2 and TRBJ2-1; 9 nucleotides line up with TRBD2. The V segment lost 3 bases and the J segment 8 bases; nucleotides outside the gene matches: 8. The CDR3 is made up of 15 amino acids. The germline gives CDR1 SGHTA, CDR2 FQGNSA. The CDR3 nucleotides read TGTGCCAGCAGCTTTCGAGCGGGGGGAAGGTATGAGCAGTTCTTC. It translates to CASSFRAGGRYEQFF.

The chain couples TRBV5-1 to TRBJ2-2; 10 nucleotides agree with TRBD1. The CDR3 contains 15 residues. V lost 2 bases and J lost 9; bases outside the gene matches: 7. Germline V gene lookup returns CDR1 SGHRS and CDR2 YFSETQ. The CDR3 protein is CASSFGTGVPRELFF. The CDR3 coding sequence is TGCGCCAGCAGCTTCGGGACAGGGGTCCCGAGGGAGCTGTTTTTT.